This T cell receptor beta chain originates from a study of PD-1 blockade in classical Hodgkin lymphoma. Findings and limits, study-wide: Baseline diversity in complete responders resembled that of newly diagnosed patients. CD4+ TCR diversity rose significantly by C4D1, and CD8+ TCR diversity did not. Compared with healthy donors, newly diagnosed patients reportedly showed lower baseline TCR diversity.

There are a few counts of this clone. Its antigen is still unknown. Time point described: cycle 4 day 1 (C4D1), after more than 5 weeks of nivolumab. Each and every patient relapsed after autologous stem cell transplantation, and patients got differing brentuximab vedotin exposure. The CDR3 contains 12 residues. V lost 5 bases to trimming and J lost 5 bases, with 9 bases between them. Germline V gene data show CDR1 as MNHNY and CDR2 as SVGAGI (reference sequence). Data came from immunoSEQ multiplex PCR; TCRdb stores just in-frame clones and leaves some out. This sample carries tens of thousands of clones, 75% to 85% of them seen once, and the ten largest clones take approximately 15%.

Here the sequenced sample was peripheral blood mononuclear cells (PBMCs), taken before the fourth cycle of nivolumab. The rearrangement joins TRBV6-6 to TRBJ2-5, with D unresolved. The TCR sequence derives from a human donor with classical Hodgkin lymphoma. The CDR3 loop reads CASSLNFETQYF. Here the CDR3 DNA reads TGTGCCAGCAGTCTAAACTTCGAGACCCAGTACTTC.